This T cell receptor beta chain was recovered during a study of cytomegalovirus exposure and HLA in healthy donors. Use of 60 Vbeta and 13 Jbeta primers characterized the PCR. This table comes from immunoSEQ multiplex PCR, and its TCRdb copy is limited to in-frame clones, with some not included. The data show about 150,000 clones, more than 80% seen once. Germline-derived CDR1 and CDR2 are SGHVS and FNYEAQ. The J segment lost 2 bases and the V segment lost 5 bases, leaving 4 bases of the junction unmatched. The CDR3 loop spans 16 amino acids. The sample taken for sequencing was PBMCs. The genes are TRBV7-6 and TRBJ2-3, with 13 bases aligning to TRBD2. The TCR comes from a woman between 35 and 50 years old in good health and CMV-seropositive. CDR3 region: CASSLGTSGATDTQYF. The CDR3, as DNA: TGTGCCAGCAGCCTAGGGACTAGCGGGGCCACAGATACGCAGTATTTT.